The entry that follows covers one T cell receptor beta chain sequence. Its target is unknown. These data originate in a study of T cell responses to AZD1222 COVID-19 vaccine. Study outcomes and limitations: Spike as a whole was targeted by vaccine-associated CD4 TCRs, dominant at 160-218 and 743-854.

Profiled with immunoSEQ multiplex PCR; TCRdb holds only in-frame clones, not every one. The table has about 54,000 clones, roughly 90% seen once; the top ten hold less than 9%. The CDR3 is 13 amino acids. The germline CDR1 and CDR2 sequences are MNHEY and SVGAGI. Trimming removed 7 bases from V and 11 bases from J, with 18 bases in between. The rearrangement joins TRBV6-5 to TRBJ2-1, with D possibly TRBD1 on 6 matching bases. This sequence originates from an adult who received the AZD1222 COVID-19 vaccine. The source was peripheral blood, collected 28 days after the second AZD1222 dose. CDR3 in DNA: TGTGCCAGCACCAGAAACCGGGGACATAAGCAGTTCTTC. Protein sequence: CASTRNRGHKQFF.